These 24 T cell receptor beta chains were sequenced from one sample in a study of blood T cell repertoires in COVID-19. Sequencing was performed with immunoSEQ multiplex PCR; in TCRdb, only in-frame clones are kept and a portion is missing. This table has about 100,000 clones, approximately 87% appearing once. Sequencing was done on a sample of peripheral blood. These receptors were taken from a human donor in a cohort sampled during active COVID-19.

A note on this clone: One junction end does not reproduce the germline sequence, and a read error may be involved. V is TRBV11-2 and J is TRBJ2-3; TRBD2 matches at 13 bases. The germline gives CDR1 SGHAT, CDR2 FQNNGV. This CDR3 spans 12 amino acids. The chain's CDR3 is CASSETSGRTTF. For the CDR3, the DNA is TGTGCCAGCAGCGAGACTAGCGGGAGGACTACGTTT.

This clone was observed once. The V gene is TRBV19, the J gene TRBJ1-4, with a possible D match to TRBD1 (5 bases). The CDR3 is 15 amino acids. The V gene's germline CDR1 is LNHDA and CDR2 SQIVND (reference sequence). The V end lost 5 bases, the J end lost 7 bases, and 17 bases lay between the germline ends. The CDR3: CASSLRQGGVEKLFF. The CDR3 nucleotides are TGTGCCAGTAGTTTGAGGCAGGGAGGGGTTGAAAAACTGTTTTTT.

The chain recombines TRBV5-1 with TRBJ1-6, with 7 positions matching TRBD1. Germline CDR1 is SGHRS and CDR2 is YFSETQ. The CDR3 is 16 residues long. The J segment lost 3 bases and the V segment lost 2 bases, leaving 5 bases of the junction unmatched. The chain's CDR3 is CASSFGDSNYNSPLHF. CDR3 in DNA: TGCGCCAGCAGCTTCGGGGACAGCAACTATAATTCACCCCTCCACTTT. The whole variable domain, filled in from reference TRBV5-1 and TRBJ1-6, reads KAGVTQTPRYLIKTRGQQVTLSCSPISGHRSVSWYQQTPGQGLQFLFEYFSETQRNKGNFPGRFSGRQFSNSRSEMNVSTLELGDSALYLCASSFGDSNYNSPLHFGNGTRLTVT.

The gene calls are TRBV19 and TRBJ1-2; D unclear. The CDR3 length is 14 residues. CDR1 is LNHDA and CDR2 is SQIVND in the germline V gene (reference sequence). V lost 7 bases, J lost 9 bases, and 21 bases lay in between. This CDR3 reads CASNTNVVARSYTF. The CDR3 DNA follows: TGTGCCAGTAATACGAACGTCGTGGCGAGGAGCTACACCTTC.

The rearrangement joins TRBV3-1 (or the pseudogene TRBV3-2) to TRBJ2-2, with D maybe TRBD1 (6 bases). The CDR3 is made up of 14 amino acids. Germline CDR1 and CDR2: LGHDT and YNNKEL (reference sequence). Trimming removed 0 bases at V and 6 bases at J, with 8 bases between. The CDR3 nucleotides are TGTGCCAGCAGCCAAGATAGGGGGTCCGGGGAGCTGTTTTTT. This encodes CASSQDRGSGELFF.

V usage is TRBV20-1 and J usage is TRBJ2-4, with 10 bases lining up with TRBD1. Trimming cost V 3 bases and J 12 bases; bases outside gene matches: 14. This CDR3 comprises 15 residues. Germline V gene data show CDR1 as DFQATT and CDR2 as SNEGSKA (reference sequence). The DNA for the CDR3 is TGCAGTGCTAGTCCTCGGACAGGGGGTAGTCAAAATCAGTACTTC. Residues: CSASPRTGGSQNQYF.

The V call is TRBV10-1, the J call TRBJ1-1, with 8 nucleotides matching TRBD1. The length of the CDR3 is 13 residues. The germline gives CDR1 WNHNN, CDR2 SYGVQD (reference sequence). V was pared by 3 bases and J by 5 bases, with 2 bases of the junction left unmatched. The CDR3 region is CASSDRGRTEAFF. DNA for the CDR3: TGCGCCAGCAGTGACAGGGGGCGTACTGAAGCTTTCTTT.

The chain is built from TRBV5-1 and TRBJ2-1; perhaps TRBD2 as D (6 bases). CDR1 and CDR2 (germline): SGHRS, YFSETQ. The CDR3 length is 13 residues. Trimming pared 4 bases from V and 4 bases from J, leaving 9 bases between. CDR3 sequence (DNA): TGCGCCAGCAGCGCGGGGCGATACAATGAGCAGTTCTTC. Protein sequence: CASSAGRYNEQFF.

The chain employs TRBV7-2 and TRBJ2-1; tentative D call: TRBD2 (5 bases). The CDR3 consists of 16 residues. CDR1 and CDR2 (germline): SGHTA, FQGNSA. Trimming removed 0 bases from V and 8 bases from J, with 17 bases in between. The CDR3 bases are TGTGCCAGCAGCTTAGCTGCGATTCAGGCGGGCCATGAGCAGTTCTTC. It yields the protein CASSLAAIQAGHEQFF.

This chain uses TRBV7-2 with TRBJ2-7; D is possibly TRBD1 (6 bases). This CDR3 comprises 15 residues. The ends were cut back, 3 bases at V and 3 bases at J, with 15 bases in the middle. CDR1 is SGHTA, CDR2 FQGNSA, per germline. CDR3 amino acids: CASSFSDSNLYEQYF. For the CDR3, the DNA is TGTGCCAGCAGCTTTTCGGACAGCAACCTCTACGAGCAGTACTTC.

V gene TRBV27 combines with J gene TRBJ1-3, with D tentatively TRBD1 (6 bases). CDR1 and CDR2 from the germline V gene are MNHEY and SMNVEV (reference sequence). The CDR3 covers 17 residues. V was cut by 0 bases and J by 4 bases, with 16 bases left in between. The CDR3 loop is CASSLSRDKGYGNTIYF. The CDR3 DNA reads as TGTGCCAGCAGTTTATCCCGGGACAAAGGATACGGAAACACCATATATTTT.

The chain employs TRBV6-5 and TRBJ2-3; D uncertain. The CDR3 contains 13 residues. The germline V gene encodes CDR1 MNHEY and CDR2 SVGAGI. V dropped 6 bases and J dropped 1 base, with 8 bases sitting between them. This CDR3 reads CASRRMGTDTQYF. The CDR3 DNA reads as TGTGCCAGCAGGCGGATGGGCACAGATACGCAGTATTTT.

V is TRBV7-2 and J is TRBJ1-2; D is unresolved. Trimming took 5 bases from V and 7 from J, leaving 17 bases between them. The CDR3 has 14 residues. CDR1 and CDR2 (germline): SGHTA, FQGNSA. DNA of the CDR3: TGTGCCAGCAGCCCGGGCCAAGGGAGTTTTGGCTACACCTTC. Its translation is CASSPGQGSFGYTF. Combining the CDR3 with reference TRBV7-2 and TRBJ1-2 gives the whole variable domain GAGVSQSPSNKVTEKGKDVELRCDPISGHTALYWYRQSLGQGLEFLIYFQGNSAPDKSGLPSDRFSAERTGGSVSTLTIQRTQQEDSAVYLCASSPGQGSFGYTFGSGTRLTVV.

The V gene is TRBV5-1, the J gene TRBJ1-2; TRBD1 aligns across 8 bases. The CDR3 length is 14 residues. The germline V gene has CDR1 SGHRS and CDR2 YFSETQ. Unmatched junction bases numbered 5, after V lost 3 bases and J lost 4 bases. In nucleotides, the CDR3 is TGCGCCAGCAGCTCGGGACAGGTTACCTATGGCTACACCTTC. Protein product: CASSSGQVTYGYTF.

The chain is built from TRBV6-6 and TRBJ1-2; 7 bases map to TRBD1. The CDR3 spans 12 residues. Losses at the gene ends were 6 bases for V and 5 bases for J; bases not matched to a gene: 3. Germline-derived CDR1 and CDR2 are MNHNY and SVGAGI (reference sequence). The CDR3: CASSDRAYGYTF. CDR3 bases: TGTGCCAGCAGCGACAGGGCTTATGGCTACACCTTC.

The CDR3 sequence: CASTPPGGAFYGYTF. The DNA for the CDR3 is TGTGCCAGCACCCCTCCAGGGGGTGCTTTCTATGGCTACACCTTC. The chain carries TRBV7-2 and TRBJ1-2; 7 nucleotides match TRBD1. Germline-derived CDR1 and CDR2 are SGHTA and FQGNSA. This CDR3 contains 15 residues. With 7 bases clipped from V and 4 bases from J, the junction kept 12 bases outside the gene matches.

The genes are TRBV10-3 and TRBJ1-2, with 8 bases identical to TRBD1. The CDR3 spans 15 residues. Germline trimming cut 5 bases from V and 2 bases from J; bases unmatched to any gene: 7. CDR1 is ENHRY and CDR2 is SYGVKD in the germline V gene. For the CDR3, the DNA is TGTGCCATCAGTAGGGGCAGGGGGCTCAACTATGGCTACACCTTC. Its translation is CAISRGRGLNYGYTF.

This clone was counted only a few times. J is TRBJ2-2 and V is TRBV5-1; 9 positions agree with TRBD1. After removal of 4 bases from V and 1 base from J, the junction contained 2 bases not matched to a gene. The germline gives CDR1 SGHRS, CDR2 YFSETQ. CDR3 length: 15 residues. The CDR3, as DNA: TGCGCCAGCAGCCCGGACAGGGGGAACACCGGGGAGCTGTTTTTT. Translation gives CASSPDRGNTGELFF.

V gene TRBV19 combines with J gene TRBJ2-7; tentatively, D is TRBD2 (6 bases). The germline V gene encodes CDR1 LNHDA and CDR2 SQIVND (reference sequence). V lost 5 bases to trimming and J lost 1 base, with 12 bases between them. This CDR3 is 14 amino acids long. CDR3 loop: CASSLGTDSYEQYF. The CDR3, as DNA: TGTGCCAGTAGTCTCGGGACTGATTCCTACGAGCAGTACTTC.

The CDR3 DNA follows: TGTGCCAGCAGCGTAGGACTCCGGACAGTCAAAAACTATGGCTACACCTTC. It yields the protein CASSVGLRTVKNYGYTF. This chain uses TRBV9 with TRBJ1-2; tentatively, D is TRBD1 (6 bases). Between the trimmed V and J ends, which lost 0 bases and 2 bases, there was a span of 17 bases. CDR1 is SGDLS and CDR2 is YYNGEE in the germline V gene. This CDR3 comprises 17 residues.

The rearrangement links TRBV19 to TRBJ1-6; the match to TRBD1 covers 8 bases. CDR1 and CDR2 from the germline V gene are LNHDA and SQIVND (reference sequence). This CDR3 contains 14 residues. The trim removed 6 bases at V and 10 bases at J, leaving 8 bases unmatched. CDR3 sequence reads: CASSQTGVASPLHF. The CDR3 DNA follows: TGTGCCAGTAGCCAGACAGGGGTCGCCTCACCCCTCCACTTT.

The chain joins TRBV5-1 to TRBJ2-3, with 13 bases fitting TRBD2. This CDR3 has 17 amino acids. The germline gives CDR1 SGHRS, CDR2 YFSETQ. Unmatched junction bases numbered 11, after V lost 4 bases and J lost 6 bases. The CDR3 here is CASSKGTSGDVRDTQYF. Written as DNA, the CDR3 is TGCGCCAGCAGCAAGGGGACTAGCGGGGATGTCAGGGATACGCAGTATTTT.

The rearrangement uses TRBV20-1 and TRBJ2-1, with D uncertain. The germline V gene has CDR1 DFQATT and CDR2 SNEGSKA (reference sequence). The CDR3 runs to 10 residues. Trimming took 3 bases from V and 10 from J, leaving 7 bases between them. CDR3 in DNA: TGCAGTGCTAGCGAGACAGAGCAGTTCTTC. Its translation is CSASETEQFF.

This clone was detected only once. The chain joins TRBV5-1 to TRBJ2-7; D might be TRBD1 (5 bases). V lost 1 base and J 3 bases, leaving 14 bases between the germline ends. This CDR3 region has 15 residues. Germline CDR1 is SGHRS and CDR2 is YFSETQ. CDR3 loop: CASSLYSQGDYEQYF. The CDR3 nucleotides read TGCGCCAGCAGCTTGTATTCGCAGGGTGACTACGAGCAGTACTTC.